A single sample gave rise to the 27 T cell receptor beta chains below, sequenced in a study of T cells after yellow fever vaccination. TCRdb redid the calling of the 5' RACE reads with MiXCR, one entry per CDR3 protein. The top ten clones hold around 0.55% of a sample with about 260,000 distinct CDR3 sequences, approximately 12% of them seen once. This specimen consisted of CD4+ T cells sorted from PBMCs, obtained 45 days after the yellow fever booster vaccination. Receptor source: a man aged 30 to 39 who received the YFV17D yellow fever vaccine.

This clonotype came up a few times. The chain recombines TRBV20-1 with TRBJ2-7, with 12 bases fitting TRBD2. This CDR3 spans 13 amino acids. Germline V gene data show CDR1 as DFQATT and CDR2 as SNEGSKA (reference sequence). V lost 5 bases and J lost 6; bases outside the gene matches: 5. CDR3 DNA: TGCAGTGCTCCAAGACTAGCGGGAGCCGAGCAGTACTTC. Protein sequence: CSAPRLAGAEQYF.

The J gene is TRBJ2-1, the V gene TRBV5-4, with D hard to call. CDR3 size: 15 residues. CDR1 and CDR2 from the germline V gene are SGHNT and YYREEE (reference sequence). Deletions cut 4 bases from V and 2 bases from J, with 13 bases between. In DNA, the CDR3 is TGTGCCAGCAGCGTTGTTGGGAAAACCTACAATGAGCAGTTCTTC. Encoded protein: CASSVVGKTYNEQFF.

V usage is TRBV27 and J usage is TRBJ2-1; D remains unclear. Trimming took 2 bases from V and 10 from J, leaving 15 bases between them. Germline CDR1 reads MNHEY; CDR2 reads SMNVEV (reference sequence). This CDR3 has 14 residues. This CDR3 is CASSLTTTAREQFF. The CDR3 bases are TGTGCCAGCAGTTTAACGACGACGGCCCGGGAGCAGTTCTTC.

The chain couples TRBV7-9 to TRBJ1-2; D unresolved. The V end lost 4 bases, the J end lost 8 bases, and 14 bases lay between the germline ends. CDR1 is SEHNR and CDR2 is FQNEAQ in the germline V gene (reference sequence). The CDR3 length is 13 residues. This chain's CDR3 is CASSSDRWNGYTF. The CDR3 DNA sequence: TGTGCCAGCAGCTCAGATCGGTGGAACGGCTACACCTTC.

At least ten counts were recorded for this clonotype. This sequence joins TRBV6-1 and TRBJ2-7; the D is unclear. V shed 6 bases and J shed 2 bases, with 14 bases lying between them. Per the germline V gene, CDR1 is MNHNS and CDR2 is SASEGT. The CDR3 has 14 residues. CDR3 nucleotide sequence: TGTGCCAGCAGCCATGACGGCACGACCTACGAGCAGTACTTC. Encoded protein: CASSHDGTTYEQYF.

This clonotype has only a few counts. The V call is TRBV25-1, the J call TRBJ2-2; 7 nucleotides match TRBD1. Trimming took 6 bases from V and 7 from J; bases not matched to a gene: 8. Looked up from germline, CDR1 is MGHDK and CDR2 is SYGVNS. The CDR3 has 14 residues. The CDR3 sequence: CASREDRAGGELFF. CDR3 nucleotide sequence: TGTGCCAGCAGGGAAGACAGGGCGGGCGGGGAGCTGTTTTTT.

The V gene is TRBV7-9, the J gene TRBJ2-5, with 13 bases matching TRBD2. CDR1 SEHNR and CDR2 FQNEAQ come from the germline V gene (reference sequence). The CDR3 spans 16 residues. V shed 5 bases, J shed 2 bases, and the junction held 5 bases outside the gene matches. CDR3 sequence: CASSLPGLAGQETQYF. CDR3 nucleotides: TGTGCCAGCAGCCTACCGGGACTAGCGGGACAAGAGACCCAGTACTTC.

The CDR3 DNA sequence: TGTGCCAGCAAAATCCCAGGGGTAGGGAACACTGAAGCTTTCTTT. Translating it yields CASKIPGVGNTEAFF. The rearrangement uses TRBV6-1 and TRBJ1-1, with D perhaps matching TRBD1 (6 bases). The CDR3 length is 15 residues. The germline CDR1 and CDR2 sequences are MNHNS and SASEGT. Trimming removed 7 bases from V and 1 base from J, with 16 bases in between.

This clonotype has a handful of counts. The chain uses TRBV7-2 and TRBJ1-5, with D unclear. Germline V lookup: CDR1 SGHTA, CDR2 FQGNSA. CDR3 length: 15 amino acids. The V end was cut by 1 base, the J end by 1 base, with 8 bases between. For the CDR3, the DNA is TGTGCCAGCAGCTTAGTTGGTAACAGCAATCAGCCCCAGCATTTT. It is translated as CASSLVGNSNQPQHF.

The V and J genes are TRBV20-1 and TRBJ2-2; D is possibly TRBD1 (5 bases). Germline-derived CDR1 and CDR2 are DFQATT and SNEGSKA (reference sequence). This CDR3 contains 12 residues. V was pared by 5 bases and J by 7 bases, with 11 bases between. The CDR3 protein is CSAAQGHGELFF. Written as DNA, the CDR3 is TGCAGTGCTGCCCAGGGCCACGGGGAGCTGTTTTTT.

V gene TRBV20-1 combines with J gene TRBJ2-3; 8 bases match TRBD1. V was clipped by 2 bases and J by 0 bases; unmatched bases: 7. The CDR3 length is 16 residues. Per germline, CDR1 DFQATT and CDR2 SNEGSKA (reference sequence). In DNA form, the CDR3 reads TGCAGTGCTAGATGGGGGACAGGTCCTAGCACAGATACGCAGTATTTT. Translated: CSARWGTGPSTDTQYF.

A few counts support this clonotype. V gene TRBV6-5 combines with J gene TRBJ2-3; TRBD2 matches at 14 bases. Germline CDR1 is MNHEY and CDR2 is SVGAGI. This CDR3 region has 19 residues. The ends lost 4 bases at V and 4 bases at J; junction bases unmatched: 13. CDR3 protein: CASSSRPGLAGEFADTQYF. The CDR3 nucleotides are TGTGCCAGCAGTTCCCGCCCGGGACTAGCGGGAGAATTCGCAGATACGCAGTATTTT.

CDR3 sequence (DNA): TGTGCCAGCAGCCTGGACAGGGGGGACTATGGCTACACCTTC. Its protein is CASSLDRGDYGYTF. The chain is built from TRBV7-2 and TRBJ1-2; 10 nucleotides align to TRBD1. Germline CDR1 reads SGHTA; CDR2 reads FQGNSA. With V trimmed by 5 bases and J by 3 bases, 3 bases remained unmatched. The CDR3 totals 14 residues.

V and J are TRBV7-2 and TRBJ2-2, with a weak D call TRBD2 (6 bases). V was clipped by 7 bases and J by 1 base, with 13 bases between them. In germline, CDR1 is SGHTA, CDR2 FQGNSA. This CDR3 has 15 residues. The CDR3, as DNA: TGTGCCAGCAATGTAGGCGGGGAGAACACCGGGGAGCTGTTTTTT. Amino acids: CASNVGGENTGELFF.

This clonotype occurred a few times. This chain joins TRBV21-1 and TRBJ1-1; no check of the table's D call, TRBD1, against the DNA was made. TRBV21-1 is noted as a pseudogene. This CDR3 spans 14 amino acids. The CDR3 spells CASSDRTASTEAFF. The CDR3 nucleotides are TGTGCCAGCAGCGACCGGACAGCGAGCACTGAAGCTTTCTTT.

This CDR3 is CASSPRGSGSVDTQYF. In DNA form, the CDR3 reads TGTGCCAGCAGCCCCCGTGGTAGCGGGAGTGTGGATACGCAGTATTTT. V is TRBV7-2 and J is TRBJ2-3; TRBD2 agrees at 9 bases. V trimming: 5 bases; J trimming: 6 bases; junction bases outside the gene matches: 12. The CDR3 runs to 16 residues. In germline, CDR1 is SGHTA, CDR2 FQGNSA.

This clonotype appeared a few times. The chain recombines TRBV7-2 with TRBJ2-3; D gene uncertain. The length of the CDR3 is 14 residues. The V end lost 6 bases, the J end lost 3 bases, and 13 bases lay between the germline ends. CDR1 is SGHTA and CDR2 is FQGNSA in the germline V gene. The CDR3 sequence is CASSRRASTDTQYF. For the CDR3, the DNA is TGTGCCAGCAGTAGACGAGCTAGTACAGATACGCAGTATTTT.

This rearrangement joins TRBV15 to TRBJ2-5, with D unclear. CDR1 and CDR2 from the germline V gene are LNHNV and YYDKDF (reference sequence). This CDR3 is 13 amino acids long. Trimming took 7 bases from V and 1 from J, leaving 10 bases between them. The CDR3 region is CATKLTPQETQYF. The DNA for the CDR3 is TGTGCCACCAAACTAACACCCCAAGAGACCCAGTACTTC.

The CDR3 reads CASSQELGRTEAFF. The CDR3 region has the DNA TGTGCCAGCAGCCAAGAATTGGGGCGGACTGAAGCTTTCTTT. This chain uses TRBV14 with TRBJ1-1; weak D call: TRBD1 (5 bases). The CDR3 runs 14 residues. V lost 0 bases and J 5 bases, leaving 10 bases between the germline ends. In germline, CDR1 is SGHDN, CDR2 FVKESK.

There are a few counts of this clonotype. V and J are TRBV7-2 and TRBJ2-1; D is unclear. The germline V gene has CDR1 SGHTA and CDR2 FQGNSA. The ends were cut back, 2 bases at V and 5 bases at J, with 10 bases in the middle. The CDR3 is made up of 14 amino acids. The CDR3 loop reads CASSLMGGDNEQFF. CDR3 DNA: TGTGCCAGCAGCTTAATGGGTGGCGACAATGAGCAGTTCTTC. Looking up the rest from reference TRBV7-2 and TRBJ2-1 gives the full variable domain: GAGVSQSPSNKVTEKGKDVELRCDPISGHTALYWYRQSLGQGLEFLIYFQGNSAPDKSGLPSDRFSAERTGGSVSTLTIQRTQQEDSAVYLCASSLMGGDNEQFFGPGTRLTVL.

V gene TRBV20-1 combines with J gene TRBJ1-1; D may be TRBD1 (5 bases). This CDR3 has 14 amino acids. Deletions cut 0 bases from V and 6 bases from J, with 14 bases between. Germline CDR1 reads DFQATT; CDR2 reads SNEGSKA (reference sequence). The CDR3 DNA is TGCAGTGCTAGAGATGGGCCAGGGAGGGCTGAAGCTTTCTTT. It is translated as CSARDGPGRAEAFF.

This clonotype was counted once. This sequence joins TRBV2 and TRBJ1-1; D unclear. CDR1 is SNHLY, CDR2 FYNNEI, per germline. Trimming took off 4 bases at V and 3 bases at J, with 9 bases between the two ends. The CDR3 totals 13 residues. The CDR3 here is CASSAGSYTEAFF. The CDR3 DNA sequence: TGTGCCAGCAGTGCTGGGAGTTACACTGAAGCTTTCTTT.

This clonotype was recorded a few times. The CDR3 DNA sequence: TGTGCCAGCAGCGTAAGGGACTCTTACAATGAGCAGTTCTTC. Its translation: CASSVRDSYNEQFF. V gene TRBV9 combines with J gene TRBJ2-1, with D possibly being TRBD2 (6 bases). The germline gives CDR1 SGDLS, CDR2 YYNGEE. The CDR3 extends over 14 amino acids. The V end lost 1 base, the J end lost 4 bases, and 9 bases lay between the germline ends.

This clonotype was observed many times. The genes are TRBV20-1 and TRBJ2-5, with 8 bases matching TRBD2. This CDR3 contains 13 residues. The V gene's germline CDR1 is DFQATT and CDR2 SNEGSKA (reference sequence). With 7 bases clipped from V and 2 bases from J, the junction kept 6 bases outside the gene matches. The CDR3 loop reads CSVSSGPQETQYF. The CDR3 bases are TGCAGTGTATCTAGCGGGCCTCAAGAGACCCAGTACTTC.

J is TRBJ1-6 and V is TRBV12-3 or TRBV12-4, with 8 bases aligning to TRBD1. The length of the CDR3 is 15 residues. V was clipped by 6 bases and J by 8 bases; unmatched bases: 9. For the CDR3, the DNA is TGTGCCAGCAGCCGAAGGACAGGGTCGGATTCACCCCTCCACTTT. It specifies CASSRRTGSDSPLHF.

The sample holds many counts of this clonotype. This sequence joins TRBV20-1 and TRBJ2-3; D is uncertain. Germline values: CDR1 DFQATT, CDR2 SNEGSKA (reference sequence). CDR3 size: 14 residues. The ends were cut back, 0 bases at V and 2 bases at J, with 9 bases in the middle. The CDR3 DNA follows: TGCAGTGCTAGAGATCAAGTAGTCACAGATACGCAGTATTTT. Its translation: CSARDQVVTDTQYF.

The V call is TRBV7-2, the J call TRBJ2-2, with D possibly matching TRBD1 (6 bases). CDR1 and CDR2 from the germline V gene are SGHTA and FQGNSA. The CDR3 sequence is 14 residues long. The germline V and J ends were trimmed by 5 bases and 8 bases, with 15 bases remaining between them. The CDR3 coding sequence is TGTGCCAGCAGCATCAATCCCCAGGGGGGGGAGCTGTTTTTT. Its protein product is CASSINPQGGELFF.